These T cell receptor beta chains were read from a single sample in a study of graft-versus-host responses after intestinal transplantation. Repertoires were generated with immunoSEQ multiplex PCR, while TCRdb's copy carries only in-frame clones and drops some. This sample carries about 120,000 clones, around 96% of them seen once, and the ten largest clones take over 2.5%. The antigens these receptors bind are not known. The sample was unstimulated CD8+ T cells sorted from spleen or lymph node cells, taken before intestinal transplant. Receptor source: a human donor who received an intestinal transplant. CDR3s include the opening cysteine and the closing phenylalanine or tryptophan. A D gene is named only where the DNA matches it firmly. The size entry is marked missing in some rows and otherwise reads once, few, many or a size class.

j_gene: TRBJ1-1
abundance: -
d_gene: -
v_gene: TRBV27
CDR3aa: CASSSGYGEAFF

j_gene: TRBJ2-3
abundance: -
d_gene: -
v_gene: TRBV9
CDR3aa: CASSDGGATDTQYF

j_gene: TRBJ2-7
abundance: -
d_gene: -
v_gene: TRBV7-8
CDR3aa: CASSRGAYEQYF

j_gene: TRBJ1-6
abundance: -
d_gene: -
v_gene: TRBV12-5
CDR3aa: CASGLSAGNSPLHF

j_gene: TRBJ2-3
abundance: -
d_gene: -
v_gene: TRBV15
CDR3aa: CATSRGGTHGPTDTQYF

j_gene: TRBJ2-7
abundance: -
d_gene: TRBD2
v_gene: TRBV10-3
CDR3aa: CATLTSETYEQYF

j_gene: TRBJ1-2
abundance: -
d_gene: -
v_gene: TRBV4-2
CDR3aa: CASSQDSLGGYTF

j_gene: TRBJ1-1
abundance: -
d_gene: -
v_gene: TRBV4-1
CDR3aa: CASSQEEPRGGTEAFF

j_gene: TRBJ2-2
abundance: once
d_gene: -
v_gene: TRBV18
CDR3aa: CASSPAQGELFF

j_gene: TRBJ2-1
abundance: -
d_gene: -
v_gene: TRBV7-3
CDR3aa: CASSRTPRYNEQFF

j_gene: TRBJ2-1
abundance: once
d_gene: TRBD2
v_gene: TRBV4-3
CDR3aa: CASSPRTSGSNEQFF

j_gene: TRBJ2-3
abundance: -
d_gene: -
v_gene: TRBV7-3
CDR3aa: CASSLMGSPDTQYF

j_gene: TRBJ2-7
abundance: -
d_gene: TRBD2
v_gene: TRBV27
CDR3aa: CASRGGYEQYF

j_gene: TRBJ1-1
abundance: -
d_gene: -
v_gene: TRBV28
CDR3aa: CASSFVHTTEAFF

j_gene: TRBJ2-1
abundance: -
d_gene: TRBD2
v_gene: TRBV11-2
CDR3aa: CASSSYGGRAYNEQFF

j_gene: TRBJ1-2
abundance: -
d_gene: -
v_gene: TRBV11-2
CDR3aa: CASSRTSLTF

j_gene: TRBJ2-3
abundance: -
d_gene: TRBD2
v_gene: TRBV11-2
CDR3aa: CASSLPLGTRASADTQYF

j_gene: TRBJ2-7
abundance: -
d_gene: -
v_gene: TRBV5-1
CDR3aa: CASSLAQSSYEQYF

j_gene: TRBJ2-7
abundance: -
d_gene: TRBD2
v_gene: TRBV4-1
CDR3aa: CASSPGTSGSPSSPEQYF

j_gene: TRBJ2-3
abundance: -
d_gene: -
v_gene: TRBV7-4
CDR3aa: CASIGRRIARNTDTQYF

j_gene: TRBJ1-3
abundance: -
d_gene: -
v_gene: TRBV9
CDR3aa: CASSVGSDGNTIYF

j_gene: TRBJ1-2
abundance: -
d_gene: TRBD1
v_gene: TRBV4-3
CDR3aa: CASSQGGTGNGYTF

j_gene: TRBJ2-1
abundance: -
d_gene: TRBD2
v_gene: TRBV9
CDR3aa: CASSVSGTSVYNEQFF

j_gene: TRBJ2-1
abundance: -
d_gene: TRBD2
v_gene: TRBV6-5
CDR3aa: CASSYASGNNEQFF

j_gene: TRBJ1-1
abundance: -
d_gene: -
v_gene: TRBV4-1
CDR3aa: CASSQVRNTEAFF

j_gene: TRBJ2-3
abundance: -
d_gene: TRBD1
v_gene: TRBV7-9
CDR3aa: CASSLGQGAPRAQYF

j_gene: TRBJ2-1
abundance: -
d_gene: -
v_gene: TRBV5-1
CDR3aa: CASTREEAYNEQFF

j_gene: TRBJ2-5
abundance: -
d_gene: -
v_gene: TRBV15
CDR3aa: CATSRENYQETQYF

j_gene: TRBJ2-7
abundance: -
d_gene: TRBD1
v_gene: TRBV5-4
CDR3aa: CASSYRTGNNEQYF

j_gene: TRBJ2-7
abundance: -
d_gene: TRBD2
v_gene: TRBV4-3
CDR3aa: CASSQDQTSGRNEQYF

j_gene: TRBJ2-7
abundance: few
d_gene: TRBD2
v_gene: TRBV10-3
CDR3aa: CAISFEREVLSYEQYF